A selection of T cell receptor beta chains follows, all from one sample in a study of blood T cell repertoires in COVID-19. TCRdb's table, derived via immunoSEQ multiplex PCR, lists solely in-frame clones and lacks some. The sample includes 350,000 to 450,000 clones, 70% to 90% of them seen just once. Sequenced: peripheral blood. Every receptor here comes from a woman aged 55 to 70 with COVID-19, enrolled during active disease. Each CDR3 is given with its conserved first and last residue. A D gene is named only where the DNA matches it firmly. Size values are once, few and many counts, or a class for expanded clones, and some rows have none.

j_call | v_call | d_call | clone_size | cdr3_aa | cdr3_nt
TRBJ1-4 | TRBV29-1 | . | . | CSGGLNEKLFF | TGCAGCGGAGGTCTTAATGAAAAACTGTTTTTT
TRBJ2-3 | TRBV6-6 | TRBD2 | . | CASSPWFASGSSSSTDTQYF | TGTGCCAGCAGTCCCTGGTTTGCTAGCGGGTCCTCTTCTAGCACAGATACGCAGTATTTT
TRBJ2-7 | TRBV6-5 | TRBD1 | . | CASSHRDRGPLEQYF | TGTGCCAGCAGTCACAGAGACAGGGGGCCGCTCGAGCAGTACTTC
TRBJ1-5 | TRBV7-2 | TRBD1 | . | CASSYGQASNQPQHF | TGTGCCAGCAGCTATGGACAGGCTAGCAATCAGCCCCAGCATTTT
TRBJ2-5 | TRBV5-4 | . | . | CASSWNRGVETQYF | TGTGCCAGCAGCTGGAACCGGGGAGTTGAGACCCAGTACTTC
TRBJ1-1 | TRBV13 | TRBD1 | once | CASSSTGGRTEAFF | TGTGCCAGCAGCTCTACAGGGGGACGGACTGAAGCTTTCTTT
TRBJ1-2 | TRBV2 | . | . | CASSGREEAGYTF | TGTGCCAGCAGTGGGCGGGAGGAGGCTGGCTACACCTTC
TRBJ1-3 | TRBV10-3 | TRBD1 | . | CAISDRDSTLTMGNTIYF | TGTGCCATCAGTGATCGGGACAGTACCCTAACTATGGGAAACACCATATATTTT
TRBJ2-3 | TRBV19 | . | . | CASSFQGTDTQYF | TGTGCCAGTAGTTTTCAGGGGACAGATACGCAGTATTTT
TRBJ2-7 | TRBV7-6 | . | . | CASSAFRGASYEQYF | TGTGCCAGCAGCGCCTTTCGGGGGGCAAGCTACGAGCAGTACTTC
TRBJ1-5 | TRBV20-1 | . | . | CSASGGGLQPQHF | TGCAGTGCTAGTGGAGGGGGTCTCCAGCCCCAGCATTTT
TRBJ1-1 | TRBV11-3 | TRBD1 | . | CASSRVTGAGAFF | TGTGCCAGCAGCCGGGTCACAGGGGCAGGAGCTTTCTTT
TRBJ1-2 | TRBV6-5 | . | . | CASKATGAYNYGYTF | TGTGCCAGCAAGGCTACAGGAGCTTATAACTATGGCTACACCTTC
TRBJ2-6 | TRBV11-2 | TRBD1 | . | CASSLYAGGISGANVLTF | TGTGCCAGCAGCTTATATGCAGGGGGCATCTCTGGGGCCAACGTCCTGACTTTC
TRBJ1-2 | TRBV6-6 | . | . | CASSLQITNYGYTF | TGTGCCAGCAGCCTACAGATTACTAACTATGGCTACACCTTC
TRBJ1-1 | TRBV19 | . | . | CASSDGGAGDTEAFF | TGTGCCAGTAGTGACGGGGGGGCCGGGGACACTGAAGCTTTCTTT
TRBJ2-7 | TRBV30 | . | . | CAWSVKGSGSDEQYF | TGTGCCTGGAGTGTAAAGGGGTCAGGAAGTGACGAGCAGTACTTC
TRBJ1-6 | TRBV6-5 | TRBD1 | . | CASRRQGSYNSPLHF | TGTGCCAGCAGGCGACAGGGCTCCTATAATTCACCCCTCCACTTT
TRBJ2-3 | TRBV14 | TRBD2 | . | CASSTRTRSVNTDTQYF | TGTGCCAGCAGCACCCGGACTAGGTCAGTGAACACAGATACGCAGTATTTT
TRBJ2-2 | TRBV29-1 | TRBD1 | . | CSVGQGWDTGELFF | TGCAGCGTGGGACAGGGGTGGGACACCGGGGAGCTGTTTTTT
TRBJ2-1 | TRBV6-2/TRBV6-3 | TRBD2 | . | CASSLRTSGGVDEQFF | TGTGCCAGCAGTCTGAGGACTAGCGGGGGGGTAGATGAGCAGTTCTTC
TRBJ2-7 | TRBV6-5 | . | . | CATSPRDSRANEQYF | TGTGCCACCTCACCTCGGGACTCCCGGGCTAACGAGCAGTACTTC
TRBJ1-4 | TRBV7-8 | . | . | CASSIARVASTNEKLFF | TGTGCCAGCAGCATCGCTCGGGTTGCCTCAACTAATGAAAAACTGTTTTTT
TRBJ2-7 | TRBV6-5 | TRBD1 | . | CASSYPTGNGYEQYF | TGTGCCAGCAGTTACCCGACAGGGAACGGCTACGAGCAGTACTTC
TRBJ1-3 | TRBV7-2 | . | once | CASSFDSISGNTIYF | TGTGCCAGCAGCTTCGACAGCATCTCTGGAAACACCATATATTTT
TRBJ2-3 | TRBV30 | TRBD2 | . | CAWSVSGGTTDTQYF | TGTGCCTGGAGTGTAAGCGGGGGGACCACAGATACGCAGTATTTT
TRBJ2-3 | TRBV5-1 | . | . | CASSHYGDTQYF | TGCGCCAGCAGCCACTATGGAGATACGCAGTATTTT
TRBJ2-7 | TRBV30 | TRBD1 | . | CAWSQQGYEQYF | TGTGCCTGGAGCCAACAGGGGTACGAGCAGTACTTC
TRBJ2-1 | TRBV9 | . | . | CASSVAYRGSEQFF | TGTGCCAGCAGCGTAGCTTATCGGGGTTCGGAGCAGTTCTTC
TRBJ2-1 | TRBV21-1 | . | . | CASSKGTGEWKDPYNEQFF | TGTGCCAGCAGCAAAGGGACGGGGGAGTGGAAAGACCCCTACAATGAGCAGTTCTTC
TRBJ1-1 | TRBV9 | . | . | CASNPDTMNTEAFF | TGTGCCAGCAACCCGGACACCATGAACACTGAAGCTTTCTTT
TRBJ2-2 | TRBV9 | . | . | CASSVGVGELFF | TGTGCCAGCAGCGTAGGCGTCGGGGAGCTGTTTTTT
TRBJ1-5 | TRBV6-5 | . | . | CASSYSAGQGQPQHF | TGTGCCAGCAGTTACTCGGCAGGGCAAGGGCAGCCCCAGCATTTT
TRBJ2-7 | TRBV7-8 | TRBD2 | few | CASSLGPGSGGYEQYF | TGTGCCAGCAGCTTAGGGCCGGGTAGCGGGGGGTACGAGCAGTACTTC
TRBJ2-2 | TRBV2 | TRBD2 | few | CASSESVSRGASGELFF | TGTGCCAGCAGTGAGTCTGTATCGCGGGGGGCCTCCGGGGAGCTGTTTTTT
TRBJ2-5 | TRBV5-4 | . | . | CASSVPGVGETQYF | TGTGCCAGCAGCGTGCCGGGGGTAGGAGAGACCCAGTACTTC
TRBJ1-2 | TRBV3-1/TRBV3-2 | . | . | CASSQDGRIRGYTF | TGTGCCAGCAGCCAAGATGGCAGGATCCGTGGCTACACCTTC
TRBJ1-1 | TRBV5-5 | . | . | CASRLQRNTEAFF | TGTGCCAGCAGATTACAGAGGAACACTGAAGCTTTCTTT
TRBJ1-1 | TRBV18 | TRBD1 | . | CASSPLDRGFEAFF | TGTGCCAGCTCACCCCTTGACAGGGGTTTCGAAGCTTTCTTT
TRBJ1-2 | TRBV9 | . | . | CASAGMIYGYTF | TGTGCCAGCGCGGGGATGATCTATGGCTACACCTTC
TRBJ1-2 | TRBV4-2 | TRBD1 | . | CASSQDVGQGTIHGYTF | TGTGCCAGCAGCCAAGATGTGGGACAGGGGACCATACATGGCTACACCTTC
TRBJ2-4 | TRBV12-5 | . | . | CASGLVLWGGRENIQYF | TGTGCTAGTGGTTTGGTACTTTGGGGGGGCAGGGAAAACATTCAGTACTTC
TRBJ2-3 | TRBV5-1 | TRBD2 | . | CASSSGTSGGPSTDTQYF | TGCGCCAGCAGCTCCGGGACTAGCGGGGGCCCTAGCACAGATACGCAGTATTTT
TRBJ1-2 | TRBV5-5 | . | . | CASSFGQDRPFGYTF | TGTGCCAGCAGCTTCGGCCAAGACAGACCTTTTGGCTACACCTTC
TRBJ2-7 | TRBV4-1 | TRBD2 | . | CASSQPTAGAYEQYF | TGCGCCAGTAGTCAGCCGACAGCGGGGGCTTACGAGCAGTACTTC
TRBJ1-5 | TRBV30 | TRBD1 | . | CAWSARDRDLQPQHF | TGTGCCTGGAGTGCCCGGGACAGGGATCTTCAGCCCCAGCATTTT
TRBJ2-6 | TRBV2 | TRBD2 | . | CASSREGRYSGANVLTF | TGTGCCAGCAGCAGGGAGGGGAGGTACTCTGGGGCCAACGTCCTGACTTTC
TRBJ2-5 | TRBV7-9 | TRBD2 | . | CASSPRLAGSQETQYF | TGTGCCAGCAGCCCCAGACTAGCGGGGAGCCAAGAGACCCAGTACTTC